One sample yielded the 12 T cell receptor beta chains listed below, sequenced in a study of cytomegalovirus exposure and HLA in healthy donors. This PCR relied on a set of 60 Vbeta primers and 13 Jbeta primers. Only in-frame clones appear in the TCRdb table, and some are missing; sequencing was by immunoSEQ multiplex PCR. The table has around 120,000 clones, 70% to 85% seen once. Sample: PBMCs. The receptors were gathered from a human donor in good health.

This clone was observed a few times. The chain links TRBV9 to TRBJ1-1, with D unclear. Germline V CDR1 and CDR2: SGDLS, YYNGEE. The CDR3 is 13 amino acids. The V and J ends lost 0 bases and 5 bases respectively, with 8 bases between them. The CDR3: CASSVATATEAFF. The CDR3 coding sequence is TGTGCCAGCAGCGTAGCAACAGCTACTGAAGCTTTCTTT. Full variable domain (outside the CDR3, taken from reference TRBV9 and TRBJ1-1): DSGVTQTPKHLITATGQRVTLRCSPRSGDLSVYWYQQSLDQGLQFLIQYYNGEERAKGNILERFSAQQFPDLHSELNLSSLELGDSALYFCASSVATATEAFFGQGTRLTVV.

The chain carries TRBV7-4 and TRBJ1-5; D is undetermined. This CDR3 region has 15 residues. Germline-derived CDR1 and CDR2 are SGHVT and SQSDAQ. V gave up 1 base and J gave up 4 bases, with 11 bases separating them. The CDR3 DNA reads as TGTGCCAGCAGCTTAGATAGCACCGTTAATCAGCCCCAGCATTTT. Amino acids: CASSLDSTVNQPQHF. Full variable domain (outside the CDR3, taken from reference TRBV7-4 and TRBJ1-5): GAGVSQSPRYKVAKRGRDVALRCDSISGHVTLYWYRQTLGQGSEVLTYSQSDAQRDKSGRPSGRFSAERPERSVSTLKIQRTEQGDSAVYLCASSLDSTVNQPQHFGDGTRLSIL.

This clone has just one count. The CDR3 region is CKVAGPYEQYF. CDR3 sequence (DNA): TGCAAAGTAGCGGGTCCCTACGAGCAGTACTTC. V is TRBV20-1 and J is TRBJ2-7; TRBD2 agrees at 7 bases. Per germline, CDR1 DFQATT and CDR2 SNEGSKA (reference sequence). CDR3 length equals 11 residues.

The chain has TRBV7-3 and TRBJ2-2; TRBD1 aligns across 9 bases. J was trimmed by 3 bases and V by 5 bases; bases with no gene match: 4. There are 15 residues in the CDR3. Germline CDR1 SGHTA, CDR2 FQGTGA. The DNA of the CDR3 is TGTGCCAGCAGCCGGACAGGGGAGGACACCGGGGAGCTGTTTTTT. It encodes CASSRTGEDTGELFF.

This clone showed up just a few times. V is TRBV6-1 and J is TRBJ2-7; TRBD2 might be the D (6 bases). Germline CDR1 MNHNS, CDR2 SASEGT. The CDR3 runs 16 residues. The V and J ends lost 2 bases and 0 bases respectively, with 14 bases between them. The CDR3 reads CASSELAELSSYEQYF. For the CDR3, the DNA is TGTGCCAGCAGTGAATTAGCGGAACTTAGCTCCTACGAGCAGTACTTC.

This chain uses TRBV5-6 with TRBJ2-2; TRBD2 matches at 7 bases. Looked up from germline, CDR1 is SGHDT and CDR2 is YYEEEE. The CDR3 is 17 amino acids. J gave up 4 bases and V 2 bases, and 11 bases lay outside the gene matches. In DNA form, the CDR3 reads TGTGCCAGCAGCTTTTTACTAGCGTCGAACGGCACCGGGGAGCTGTTTTTT. Amino acid sequence: CASSFLLASNGTGELFF. The full variable domain, with the rest looked up from reference TRBV5-6 and TRBJ2-2, is DAGVTQSPTHLIKTRGQQVTLRCSPKSGHDTVSWYQQALGQGPQFIFQYYEEEERQRGNFPDRFSGHQFPNYSSELNVNALLLGDSALYLCASSFLLASNGTGELFFGEGSRLTVL.

This clone was observed a single time. V usage is TRBV10-3 and J usage is TRBJ2-1; TRBD1 might be the D (5 bases). CDR3 length: 12 residues. Germline CDR1 is ENHRY and CDR2 is SYGVKD. V lost 3 bases, J lost 7 bases, and 7 bases lay in between. DNA for the CDR3: TGTGCCATCAGTGAAAAGGGGAATGAGCAGTTCTTC. Its translation: CAISEKGNEQFF.

V is TRBV15 and J is TRBJ2-7, with 7 bases that match TRBD2. V dropped 4 bases and J dropped 4; count of bases not matched to a gene: 1. Germline lookup yields CDR1 LNHNV and CDR2 YYDKDF (reference sequence). This CDR3 region has 12 residues. In DNA form, the CDR3 reads TGTGCCACCAGCATCGGGGGGTACGAGCAGTACTTC. It yields the protein CATSIGGYEQYF. Supplemented by reference TRBV15 and TRBJ2-7, the full variable domain reads DAMVIQNPRYQVTQFGKPVTLSCSQTLNHNVMYWYQQKSSQAPKLLFHYYDKDFNNEADTPDNFQSRRPNTSFCFLDIRSPGLGDTAMYLCATSIGGYEQYFGPGTRLTVT.

CDR3 sequence reads: CSASNYYEQYF. The DNA for the CDR3 is TGCAGTGCTAGCAACTACTACGAGCAGTACTTC. The chain couples TRBV20-1 to TRBJ2-7; D gene unclear. Trimming took 3 bases from V and 3 from J, leaving 6 bases between them. Germline lookup yields CDR1 DFQATT and CDR2 SNEGSKA (reference sequence). The CDR3 consists of 11 residues.

V is TRBV6-1 and J is TRBJ1-3, with D uncertain. CDR1 is MNHNS, CDR2 SASEGT, per germline. Trimming stripped 7 bases from V and 0 bases from J, with 13 bases between. The CDR3 contains 15 residues. The CDR3 region is CASIQQHLSGNTIYF. The DNA for the CDR3 is TGTGCCAGCATACAACAGCACCTCTCTGGAAACACCATATATTTT.

This clone was counted a few times. Additional DNA sequences in this sample encode the identical CDR3. The J gene is TRBJ2-3, the V gene TRBV5-1, with 14 bases fitting TRBD2. The trim removed 2 bases at V and 2 bases at J, leaving 4 bases unmatched. Germline lookup yields CDR1 SGHRS and CDR2 YFSETQ. The CDR3 length is 17 residues. The CDR3 DNA sequence: TGCGCCAGCAGCTTCGGACTAGCGGGAGGCCTCACAGATACGCAGTATTTT. Translated, it gives CASSFGLAGGLTDTQYF.

V is TRBV29-1 and J is TRBJ2-7, with 14 bases identical to TRBD2. This CDR3 spans 15 amino acids. CDR1 is SQVTM, CDR2 ANQGSEA, per germline. J gave up 7 bases and V 6 bases, and 11 bases lay outside the gene matches. DNA for the CDR3: TGCAGCGTAGTTAAGGGACTAGCGGGAGTCGGAGAGCAGTACTTC. Its translation: CSVVKGLAGVGEQYF.